This entry describes one T cell receptor beta chain. These data come from a study of control samples from healthy donors and cancer patients. CDR1 LGHNT and CDR2 FRNRAP come from the germline V gene. V was trimmed by 1 base and J by 1 base, leaving 4 bases between them. The CDR3 totals 13 residues. Some clones are missing from TCRdb's copy, which holds only in-frame ones; the method was immunoSEQ multiplex PCR. Here the sample spans about 110,000 clones, 70% to 85% being singletons. The V and J genes are TRBV12-5 and TRBJ1-1; D unresolved. Sequencing was done on a sample of blood. The source is a man aged 18 to 30 in good health. The CDR3 sequence: CASGLDRNTEAFF. The CDR3 DNA is TGTGCTAGTGGTTTGGACAGGAACACTGAAGCTTTCTTT.